Each of the 27 T cell receptor beta chains below was sequenced from the same sample in a study of T cells after yellow fever vaccination. TCRdb itself ran the 5' RACE reads through MiXCR, one entry per CDR3 protein. Of 40,000 to 50,000 distinct CDR3 sequences in the sample, roughly 7% were seen once. The specimen was CD8+ T cells not binding an NS4B(214-222) dextramer, sorted from PBMCs, collected 45 days after the yellow fever booster vaccination. These TCRs come from a man under 40 who received the YFV17D yellow fever vaccine.

This clonotype was recorded at least ten times. The J gene is TRBJ1-1, the V gene TRBV29-1; no definite D call. Germline CDR1 and CDR2: SQVTM and ANQGSEA. V was cut by 4 bases and J by 0 bases, with 9 bases left in between. The CDR3 is made up of 13 amino acids. The CDR3 DNA is TGCAGCGTTGGGCCCAGCATGAACACTGAAGCTTTCTTT. Amino acid sequence: CSVGPSMNTEAFF. Full variable domain (rest looked up from reference TRBV29-1 and TRBJ1-1): SAVISQKPSRDICQRGTSLTIQCQVDSQVTMMFWYRQQPGQSLTLIATANQGSEATYESGFVIDKFPISRPNLTFSTLTVSNMSPEDSSIYLCSVGPSMNTEAFFGQGTRLTVV.

This clonotype was found many times. The chain carries TRBV3-1 and TRBJ2-1; D may be TRBD2 (5 bases). V lost 3 bases to trimming and J lost 4 bases, with 10 bases between them. This CDR3 is built from 14 residues. Germline CDR1 LGHDT, CDR2 YNNKEL (reference sequence). The CDR3 nucleotides are TGTGCCAGCAGCCAGAGCGGACCGTACAATGAGCAGTTCTTC. Its protein is CASSQSGPYNEQFF.

This clonotype was observed many times. The V call is TRBV7-9, the J call TRBJ2-2; D is uncertain. Trimming cost V 5 bases and J 7 bases, with 17 bases left between them. CDR3 length equals 15 residues. Germline CDR1 is SEHNR and CDR2 is FQNEAQ (reference sequence). Here the CDR3 reads CASSIRTHQFGELFF. In nucleotides, the CDR3 is TGTGCCAGCAGCATTCGGACCCACCAGTTCGGGGAGCTGTTTTTT.

On this clonotype: A read error is possible here, since a much larger clone lies one base away. The chain recombines TRBV7-6 with TRBJ2-3; D is unresolved. Between the trimmed V and J ends, which lost 5 bases and 7 bases, there was a span of 10 bases. The CDR3 is made up of 12 amino acids. Germline V lookup: CDR1 SGHVS, CDR2 FNYEAQ. This CDR3 reads CASSPNGYTQYF. The CDR3 DNA is TGTGCCAGCAGCCCAAACGGATATACGCAGTATTTT.

This clonotype was seen a few times. This chain uses TRBV5-4 with TRBJ2-7; D might be TRBD2 (6 bases). The CDR3 has 16 amino acids. The germline V gene has CDR1 SGHNT and CDR2 YYREEE (reference sequence). Trimming took 1 base from V and 2 from J, leaving 16 bases between them. The CDR3 reads CASSLWRDALPYEQYF. In DNA, the CDR3 is TGTGCCAGCAGCTTGTGGCGGGACGCTCTCCCCTACGAGCAGTACTTC.

This clonotype was observed at least ten times. The chain uses TRBV4-3 and TRBJ2-1; a weak D match, TRBD2 (6 bases). Germline V gives CDR1 LGHNA, CDR2 YSLEER. V lost 4 bases and J lost 0, with 10 bases in between. The CDR3 totals 15 residues. The CDR3 protein is CASSPFSGSYNEQFF. The DNA for the CDR3 is TGCGCCAGCAGCCCCTTTAGCGGCTCCTACAATGAGCAGTTCTTC.

This clonotype was recorded many times. The chain links TRBV4-3 to TRBJ2-7; 9 bases map to TRBD2. This CDR3 comprises 15 residues. Germline CDR1 LGHNA, CDR2 YSLEER. The junction had 10 bases not matched to a gene; V was cut back by 4 bases and J by 6 bases. CDR3 DNA: TGCGCCAGCAGCCCAGGGCTAGCGGGATCAAGCGAGCAGTACTTC. It specifies CASSPGLAGSSEQYF.

This clonotype was counted at least ten times. The chain carries TRBV7-2 and TRBJ2-3; D gene unclear. The CDR3 length is 15 residues. Per germline, CDR1 SGHTA and CDR2 FQGNSA. The V gene lost 5 bases and the J gene lost 1 base, with 13 bases spanning the gap. Here the CDR3 reads CASSLGVGGTDTQYF. The DNA for the CDR3 is TGTGCCAGCAGCCTAGGAGTGGGCGGCACAGATACGCAGTATTTT. The entire variable domain, with the rest obtained from reference TRBV7-2 and TRBJ2-3, is as follows: GAGVSQSPSNKVTEKGKDVELRCDPISGHTALYWYRQSLGQGLEFLIYFQGNSAPDKSGLPSDRFSAERTGGSVSTLTIQRTQQEDSAVYLCASSLGVGGTDTQYFGPGTRLTVL.

Worth noting for this clonotype: A much bigger clone sits one base away, suggesting this may be a read error. This chain uses TRBV4-1 with TRBJ2-1; tentatively, D is TRBD1 (5 bases). From germline, CDR1 is MGHRA and CDR2 YSYEKL. This CDR3 is 15 amino acids long. The DNA for the CDR3 is TGCACCAGCAGCCAAGGGCAGGGTTCCTACAATGAGCAGTTCTTC. It yields the protein CTSSQGQGSYNEQFF.

This clonotype was seen at least ten times. The rearrangement links TRBV5-1 to TRBJ2-7, with D possibly matching TRBD1 (6 bases). Near its end, the DNA agrees better with TRBJ2-1, so the J call may be wrong. Germline V CDR1 and CDR2: SGHRS, YFSETQ. The CDR3 runs to 15 residues. The DNA of the CDR3 is TGCGCCAGCAGCTTGGCGACAGGCCCTCAGCTGGAGCAGTTCTTC. Amino acids: CASSLATGPQLEQFF.

This clonotype was counted many times. The gene calls are TRBV29-1 and TRBJ2-1, with D possibly matching TRBD1 (6 bases). V lost 8 bases and J 7 bases, leaving 12 bases between the germline ends. Looked up from germline, CDR1 is SQVTM and CDR2 is ANQGSEA. There are 11 residues in the CDR3. CDR3 sequence: CSTPTGNEQFF. The CDR3 DNA reads as TGCAGCACCCCGACAGGTAATGAGCAGTTCTTC.

In its sample, this clonotype was seen many times. The V gene is TRBV9, the J gene TRBJ2-5; 7 nucleotides line up with TRBD1. Looked up from germline, CDR1 is SGDLS and CDR2 is YYNGEE. The trim removed 3 bases at V and 1 base at J, leaving 3 bases unmatched. The CDR3 spans 14 residues. This CDR3 is CASSATGIQETQYF. As DNA, the CDR3 is TGTGCCAGCAGCGCGACAGGGATCCAAGAGACCCAGTACTTC.

This clonotype was observed at least ten times. The chain uses TRBV12-3 or TRBV12-4 and TRBJ1-6; a weak D match, TRBD1 (5 bases). V was pared by 3 bases and J by 1 base, with 7 bases between. The CDR3 totals 15 residues. For the CDR3, the DNA is TGTGCCAGCAGTTTTGGGGGGTCCTATAATTCACCCCTCCACTTT. Translated: CASSFGGSYNSPLHF.

The table lists this clonotype with many counts. The chain couples TRBV12-3 or TRBV12-4 to TRBJ2-2; D gene uncertain. Trimming stripped 7 bases from V and 5 bases from J, with 17 bases between. The CDR3 is 15 amino acids. CDR3 DNA sequence: TGTGCCAGCATTTCTCCGGGCTTGGGGACCGGGGAGCTGTTTTTT. Amino acids: CASISPGLGTGELFF.

This clonotype was observed at least ten times. The gene calls are TRBV29-1 and TRBJ2-7; no firm D call. The V gene lost 4 bases and the J gene lost 2 bases, with 9 bases spanning the gap. The CDR3 spans 12 residues. The germline gives CDR1 SQVTM, CDR2 ANQGSEA. The chain's CDR3 is CSVVRSAYEQYF. In nucleotides, the CDR3 is TGCAGCGTTGTTAGAAGTGCCTACGAGCAGTACTTC.

The count of this clonotype is one. This may come from a read error, since a much larger clone is one base off. This chain joins TRBV7-2 and TRBJ2-2, with TRBD1 as a possible D gene (6 bases). Germline V gene sequence: CDR1 SGHTA, CDR2 FQGNSA. CDR3 length: 17 amino acids. The CDR3 region is CASCLAKGTRNTGELFF. The CDR3, as DNA: TGTGCCAGCTGCTTAGCAAAGGGGACACGAAACACCGGGGAGCTGTTTTTT.

The J gene is TRBJ2-1, the V gene TRBV12-3 or TRBV12-4; a weak D match, TRBD2 (7 bases). There are 13 residues in the CDR3. With 7 bases removed from V and 9 bases from J, the gap between germline ends came to 16 bases. CDR3 in amino acids: CASTGRGTIEQFF. CDR3 DNA: TGTGCCAGCACCGGGCGGGGGACAATTGAGCAGTTCTTC.

This clonotype was seen many times. The V call is TRBV16, the J call TRBJ2-2; D is uncertain. The CDR3 covers 16 residues. CDR1 is KGHSY and CDR2 is FQNENV in the germline V gene. The V end lost 4 bases, the J end lost 0 bases, and 12 bases lay between the germline ends. Here the CDR3 reads CASSPNSFPNTGELFF. The CDR3 bases are TGTGCCAGCAGCCCAAACTCGTTTCCGAACACCGGGGAGCTGTTTTTT.

As concerns this clonotype: A single base separates this from a much larger clone, so it may be a read error. The V call is TRBV20-1, the J call TRBJ2-7, with D possibly being TRBD1 (6 bases). The CDR3 has 13 residues. V was pared by 6 bases and J by 0 bases, with 12 bases between. The V gene's germline CDR1 is DFQATT and CDR2 SNEGSKA (reference sequence). CDR3 protein: CSAAGQYSYEQYF. The CDR3 DNA reads TGCAGTGCCGCAGGACAGTACTCCTACGAGCAGTACTTC.

There are many counts of this clonotype. This chain joins TRBV4-3 and TRBJ2-7; tentatively, D is TRBD1 or TRBD2 (5 bases each). The CDR3 extends over 15 amino acids. V was cut by 0 bases and J by 6 bases, with 15 bases left in between. Germline CDR1 is LGHNA and CDR2 is YSLEER. The CDR3 reads CASSQDRGVLSEQYF. CDR3 coding DNA: TGCGCCAGCAGCCAAGATAGGGGAGTACTTAGCGAGCAGTACTTC.

This clonotype was found many times. The gene calls are TRBV7-3 and TRBJ2-7; D perhaps matches TRBD1 (6 bases). The germline gives CDR1 SGHTA, CDR2 FQGTGA. Trimming took 2 bases from V and 5 from J, leaving 16 bases between them. The CDR3 loop spans 15 amino acids. CDR3 region: CASSLQGTPKNEQYF. Here the CDR3 DNA reads TGTGCCAGCAGCTTACAGGGGACACCGAAGAACGAGCAGTACTTC.

This clonotype occurred many times. V usage is TRBV24-1 and J usage is TRBJ2-1, with D unresolved. This CDR3 spans 15 amino acids. V was clipped by 3 bases and J by 9 bases, with 17 bases between them. Germline V CDR1 and CDR2: KGHDR, SFDVKD. DNA of the CDR3: TGTGCCACCAGTGATCCCCAGGCCATAGGACCTGAGCAGTTCTTC. Translation gives CATSDPQAIGPEQFF.

This clonotype occurred many times. The rearrangement links TRBV14 to TRBJ2-7, with D possibly TRBD1 on 5 matching bases. Germline V gives CDR1 SGHDN, CDR2 FVKESK. Between the trimmed V and J ends, which lost 2 bases and 3 bases, there was a span of 14 bases. This CDR3 is 15 amino acids long. CDR3 sequence reads: CASSQLEAGNYEQYF. The CDR3 nucleotides read TGTGCCAGCAGCCAACTTGAGGCAGGGAACTACGAGCAGTACTTC.

In this sample, this clonotype turned up many times. The V call is TRBV21-1, the J call TRBJ2-5; the table's D gene call, TRBD1, was not cross checked with the DNA. TRBV21-1 is a pseudogene locus. This CDR3 comprises 15 residues. CDR3 amino acids: CASSKEAGKQETQYF. As DNA, the CDR3 is TGTGCCAGCAGCAAAGAGGCAGGGAAGCAAGAGACCCAGTACTTC.

As regards this clonotype: Being one base from a much bigger clone, this may be a read error. In DNA form, the CDR3 reads TGCGCCAGCAGCCAAGGGGCACTGGGAGGCTACGAGCAGTACTTC. Its protein product is CASSQGALGGYEQYF. The chain carries TRBV4-3 and TRBJ2-7, with D perhaps matching TRBD2 (6 bases). Per germline, CDR1 LGHNA and CDR2 YSLEER. The CDR3 sequence is 15 residues long. V gave up 1 base and J gave up 3 bases, with 13 bases separating them.

The table lists this clonotype with many counts. CDR3 protein: CASSPYPGELFF. The CDR3 DNA is TGTGCCAGCAGCCCCTACCCCGGGGAGCTGTTTTTT. The rearrangement uses TRBV27 and TRBJ2-2; D remains unclear. In germline, CDR1 is MNHEY, CDR2 SMNVEV (reference sequence). The V and J ends lost 6 bases and 6 bases respectively, with 8 bases between them. The CDR3 sequence is 12 residues long.

This clonotype was recorded many times. The genes are TRBV4-1 and TRBJ2-3, with a weak D call TRBD2 (5 bases). Germline values: CDR1 MGHRA, CDR2 YSYEKL. The V gene lost 3 bases and the J gene lost 2 bases, with 9 bases spanning the gap. This CDR3 has 14 residues. The CDR3 loop is CASSHPGNTDTQYF. DNA for the CDR3: TGCGCCAGCAGCCATCCCGGGAACACAGATACGCAGTATTTT.